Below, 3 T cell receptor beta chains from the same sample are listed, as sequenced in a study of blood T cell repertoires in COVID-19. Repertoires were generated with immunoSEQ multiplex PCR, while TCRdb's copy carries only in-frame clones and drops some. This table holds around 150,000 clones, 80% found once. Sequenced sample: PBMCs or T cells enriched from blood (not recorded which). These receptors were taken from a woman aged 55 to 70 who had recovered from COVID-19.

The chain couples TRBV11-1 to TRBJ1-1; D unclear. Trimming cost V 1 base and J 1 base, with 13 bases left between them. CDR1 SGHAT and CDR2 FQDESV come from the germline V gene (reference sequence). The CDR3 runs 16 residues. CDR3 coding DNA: TGTGCCAGCAGCTTAGTAGGTGAGACGGGGAACACTGAAGCTTTCTTT. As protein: CASSLVGETGNTEAFF.

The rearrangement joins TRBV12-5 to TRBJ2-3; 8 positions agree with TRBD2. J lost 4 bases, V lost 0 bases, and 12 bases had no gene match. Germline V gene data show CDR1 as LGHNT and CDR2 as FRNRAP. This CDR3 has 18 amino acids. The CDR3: CASGLVLTGTRRPDTQYF. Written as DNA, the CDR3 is TGTGCTAGTGGTTTGGTACTAACCGGGACTAGGCGGCCAGATACGCAGTATTTT.

In DNA form, the CDR3 reads TGTGCCAGCAGCTTAGAAGACAGGGGACAGGGGTATAACAATGAGCAGTTCTTC. Its protein product is CASSLEDRGQGYNNEQFF. The chain uses TRBV11-2 and TRBJ2-1, with 10 bases lining up with TRBD1. This CDR3 has 18 residues. CDR1 is SGHAT and CDR2 is FQNNGV in the germline V gene. Losses at the gene ends were 0 bases for V and 5 bases for J; bases not matched to a gene: 10.